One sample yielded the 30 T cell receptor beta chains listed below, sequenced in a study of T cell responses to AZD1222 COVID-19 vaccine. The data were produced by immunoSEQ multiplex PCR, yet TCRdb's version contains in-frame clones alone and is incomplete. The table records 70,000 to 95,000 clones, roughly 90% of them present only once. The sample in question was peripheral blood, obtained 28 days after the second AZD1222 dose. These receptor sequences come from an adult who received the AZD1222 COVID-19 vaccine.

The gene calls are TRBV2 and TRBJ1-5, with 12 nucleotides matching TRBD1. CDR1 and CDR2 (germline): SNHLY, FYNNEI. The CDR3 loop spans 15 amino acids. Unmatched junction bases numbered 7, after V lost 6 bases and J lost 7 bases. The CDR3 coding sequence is TGTGCCAGCAGGTCGGGACAGGGGGCGGGGCAGCCCCAGCATTTT. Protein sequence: CASRSGQGAGQPQHF.

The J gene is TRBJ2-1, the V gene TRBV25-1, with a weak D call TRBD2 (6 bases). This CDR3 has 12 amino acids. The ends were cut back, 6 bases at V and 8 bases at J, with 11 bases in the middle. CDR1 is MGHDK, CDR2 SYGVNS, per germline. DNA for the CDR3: TGTGCCAGCAGGGGGGGTGGGTATGAGCAGTTCTTC. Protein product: CASRGGGYEQFF.

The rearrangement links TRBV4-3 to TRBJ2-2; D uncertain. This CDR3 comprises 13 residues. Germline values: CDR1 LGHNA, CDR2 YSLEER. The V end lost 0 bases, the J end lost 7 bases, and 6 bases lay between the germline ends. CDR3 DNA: TGCGCCAGCAGCCAAGATAACTACGGGGAGCTGTTTTTT. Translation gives CASSQDNYGELFF.

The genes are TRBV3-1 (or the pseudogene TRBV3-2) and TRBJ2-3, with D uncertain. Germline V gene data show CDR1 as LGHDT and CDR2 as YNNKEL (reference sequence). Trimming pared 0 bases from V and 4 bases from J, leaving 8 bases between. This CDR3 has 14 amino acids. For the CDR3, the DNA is TGTGCCAGCAGCCAAGACCAAAGGCCAGATACGCAGTATTTT. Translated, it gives CASSQDQRPDTQYF.

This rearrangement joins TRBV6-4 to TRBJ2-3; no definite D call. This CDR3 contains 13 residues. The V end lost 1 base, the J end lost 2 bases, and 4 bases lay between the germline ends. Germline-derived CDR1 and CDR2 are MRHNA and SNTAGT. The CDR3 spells CASSDLNTDTQYF. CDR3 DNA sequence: TGTGCCAGCAGTGACTTAAACACAGATACGCAGTATTTT.

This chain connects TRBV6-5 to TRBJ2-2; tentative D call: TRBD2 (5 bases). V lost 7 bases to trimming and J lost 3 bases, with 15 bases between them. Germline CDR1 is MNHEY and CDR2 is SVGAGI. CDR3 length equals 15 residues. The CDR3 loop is CASTPGSADTGELFF. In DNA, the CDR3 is TGTGCCAGCACCCCCGGTAGCGCAGACACCGGGGAGCTGTTTTTT.

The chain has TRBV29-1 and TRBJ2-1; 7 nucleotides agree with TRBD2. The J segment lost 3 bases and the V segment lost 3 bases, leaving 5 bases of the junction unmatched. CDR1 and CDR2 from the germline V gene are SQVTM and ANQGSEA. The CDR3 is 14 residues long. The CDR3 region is CSVEIAGLYNEQFF. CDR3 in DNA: TGCAGCGTTGAGATAGCGGGCCTCTACAATGAGCAGTTCTTC.

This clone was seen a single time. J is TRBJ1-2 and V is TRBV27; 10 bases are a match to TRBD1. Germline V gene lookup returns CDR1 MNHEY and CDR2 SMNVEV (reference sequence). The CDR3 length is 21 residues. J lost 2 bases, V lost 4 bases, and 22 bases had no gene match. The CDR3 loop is CASSSFPRQGAPESSNYGYTF. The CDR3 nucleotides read TGTGCCAGCAGTTCCTTCCCCCGACAGGGGGCCCCTGAATCATCGAACTATGGCTACACCTTC.

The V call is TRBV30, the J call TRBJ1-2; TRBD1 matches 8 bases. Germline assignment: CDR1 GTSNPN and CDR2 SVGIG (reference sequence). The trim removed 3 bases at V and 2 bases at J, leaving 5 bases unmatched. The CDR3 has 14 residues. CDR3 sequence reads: CAWRRQGTNYGYTF. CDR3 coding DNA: TGTGCCTGGAGGAGACAGGGGACGAACTATGGCTACACCTTC.

In DNA form, the CDR3 reads TGCGCCAGCAGGGGGACGATCGACAGCGGGAGGGCCTACGAGCAGTACTTC. Residues: CASRGTIDSGRAYEQYF. This chain uses TRBV10-2 with TRBJ2-7; 10 positions match TRBD2. J gave up 2 bases and V 6 bases, and 13 bases lay outside the gene matches. The length of the CDR3 is 17 residues. Per the germline V gene, CDR1 is WSHSY and CDR2 is SAAADI.

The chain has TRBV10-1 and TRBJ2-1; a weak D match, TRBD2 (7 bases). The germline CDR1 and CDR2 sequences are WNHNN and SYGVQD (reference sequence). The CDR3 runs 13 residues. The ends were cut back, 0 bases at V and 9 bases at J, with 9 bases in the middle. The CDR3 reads CASSESGGGEQFF. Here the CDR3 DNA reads TGCGCCAGCAGTGAGTCGGGAGGGGGTGAGCAGTTCTTC.

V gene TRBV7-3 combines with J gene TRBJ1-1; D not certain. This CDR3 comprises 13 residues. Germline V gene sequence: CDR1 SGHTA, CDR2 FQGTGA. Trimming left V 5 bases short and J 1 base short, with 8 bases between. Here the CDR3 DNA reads TGTGCCAGCAGCCCCTCAGAGAACACTGAAGCTTTCTTT. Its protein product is CASSPSENTEAFF.

CDR3 sequence reads: CASSHRAFGTLQAGYTF. CDR3 DNA sequence: TGTGCCAGCAGCCACCGAGCTTTCGGGACCCTCCAAGCCGGCTACACCTTC. The chain joins TRBV7-2 to TRBJ1-2; possibly TRBD1 for D (5 bases). In germline, CDR1 is SGHTA, CDR2 FQGNSA. The CDR3 consists of 17 residues. Deletions cut 5 bases from V and 8 bases from J, with 27 bases between. The full variable domain, rest sourced from reference TRBV7-2 and TRBJ1-2, is GAGVSQSPSNKVTEKGKDVELRCDPISGHTALYWYRQSLGQGLEFLIYFQGNSAPDKSGLPSDRFSAERTGGSVSTLTIQRTQQEDSAVYLCASSHRAFGTLQAGYTFGSGTRLTVV.

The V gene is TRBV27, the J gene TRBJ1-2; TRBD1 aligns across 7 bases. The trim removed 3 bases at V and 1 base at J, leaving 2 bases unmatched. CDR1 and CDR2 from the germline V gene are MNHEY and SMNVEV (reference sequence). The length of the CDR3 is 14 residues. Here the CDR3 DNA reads TGTGCCAGCAGTTTTGACAGGGATAACTATGGCTACACCTTC. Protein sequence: CASSFDRDNYGYTF.

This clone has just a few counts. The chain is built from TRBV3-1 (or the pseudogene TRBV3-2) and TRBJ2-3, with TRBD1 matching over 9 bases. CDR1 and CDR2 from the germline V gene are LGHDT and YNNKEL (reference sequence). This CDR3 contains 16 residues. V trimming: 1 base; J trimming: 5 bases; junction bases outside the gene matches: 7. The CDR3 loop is CASSQAHRGRGDTQYF. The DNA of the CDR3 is TGTGCCAGCAGCCAAGCGCACAGGGGGCGGGGAGATACGCAGTATTTT.

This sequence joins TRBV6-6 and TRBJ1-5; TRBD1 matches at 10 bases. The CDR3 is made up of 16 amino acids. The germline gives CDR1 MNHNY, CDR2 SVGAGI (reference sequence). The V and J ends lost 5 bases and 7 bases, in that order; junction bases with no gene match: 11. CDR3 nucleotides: TGTGCCAGCAGTCGGGACAGGGGATCAGGACGCCAGCCCCAGCATTTT. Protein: CASSRDRGSGRQPQHF.

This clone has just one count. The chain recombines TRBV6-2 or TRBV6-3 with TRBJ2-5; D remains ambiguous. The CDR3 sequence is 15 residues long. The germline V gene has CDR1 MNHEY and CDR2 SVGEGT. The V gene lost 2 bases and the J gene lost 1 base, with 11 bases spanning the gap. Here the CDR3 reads CASSYDFPLQETQYF. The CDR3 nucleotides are TGTGCCAGCAGTTACGACTTTCCCCTCCAAGAGACCCAGTACTTC.

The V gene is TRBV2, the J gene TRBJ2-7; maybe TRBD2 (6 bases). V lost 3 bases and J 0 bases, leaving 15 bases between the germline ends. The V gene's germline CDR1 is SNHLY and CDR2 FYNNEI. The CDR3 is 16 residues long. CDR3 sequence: CASSEVSSVSSYEQYF. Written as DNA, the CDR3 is TGTGCCAGCAGTGAGGTGTCTAGCGTGAGCTCCTACGAGCAGTACTTC. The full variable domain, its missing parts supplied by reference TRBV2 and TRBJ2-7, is EPEVTQTPSHQVTQMGQEVILRCVPISNHLYFYWYRQILGQKVEFLVSFYNNEISEKSEIFDDQFSVERPDGSNFTLKIRSTKLEDSAMYFCASSEVSSVSSYEQYFGPGTRLTVT.

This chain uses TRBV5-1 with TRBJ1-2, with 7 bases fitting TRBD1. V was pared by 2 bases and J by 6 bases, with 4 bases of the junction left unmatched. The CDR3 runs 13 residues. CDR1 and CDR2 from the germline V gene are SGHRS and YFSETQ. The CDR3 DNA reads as TGCGCCAGCAGCTTCGGGCAGGGGGATGGCTACACCTTC. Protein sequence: CASSFGQGDGYTF. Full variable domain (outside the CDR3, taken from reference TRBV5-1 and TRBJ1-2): KAGVTQTPRYLIKTRGQQVTLSCSPISGHRSVSWYQQTPGQGLQFLFEYFSETQRNKGNFPGRFSGRQFSNSRSEMNVSTLELGDSALYLCASSFGQGDGYTFGSGTRLTVV.

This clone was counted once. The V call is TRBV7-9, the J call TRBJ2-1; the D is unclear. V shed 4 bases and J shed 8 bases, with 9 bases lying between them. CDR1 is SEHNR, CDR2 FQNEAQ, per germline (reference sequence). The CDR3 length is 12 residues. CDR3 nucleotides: TGTGCCAGCAGCTCCGGCGGCTATGAGCAGTTCTTC. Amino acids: CASSSGGYEQFF.

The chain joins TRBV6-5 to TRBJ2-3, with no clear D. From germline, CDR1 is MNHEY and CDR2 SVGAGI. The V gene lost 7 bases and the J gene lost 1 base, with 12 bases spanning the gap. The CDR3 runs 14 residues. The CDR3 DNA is TGTGCCAGCACCTTTCTCCCGCGCACAGATACGCAGTATTTT. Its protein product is CASTFLPRTDTQYF.

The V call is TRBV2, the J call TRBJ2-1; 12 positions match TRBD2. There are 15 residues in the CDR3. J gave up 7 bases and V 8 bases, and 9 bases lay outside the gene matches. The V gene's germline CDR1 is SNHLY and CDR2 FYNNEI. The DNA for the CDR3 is TGTGCCAGCGCCCCGACTAGCGGGAGTGCGAATGAGCAGTTCTTC. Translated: CASAPTSGSANEQFF.

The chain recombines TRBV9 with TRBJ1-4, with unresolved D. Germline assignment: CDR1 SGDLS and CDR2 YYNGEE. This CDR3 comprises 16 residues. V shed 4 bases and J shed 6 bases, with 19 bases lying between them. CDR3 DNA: TGTGCCAGCAGCCGACTAAGTACAGCCTCCTATGAAAAACTGTTTTTT. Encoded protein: CASSRLSTASYEKLFF.

CDR3 loop: CASSLLGLAGKDTQYF. The DNA for the CDR3 is TGTGCCAGCAGTTTATTGGGACTAGCGGGCAAAGATACGCAGTATTTT. V usage is TRBV27 and J usage is TRBJ2-3, with 12 bases fitting TRBD2. V lost 1 base to trimming and J lost 5 bases; unmatched junction nucleotides: 4. The CDR3 length is 16 residues. Germline V gene lookup returns CDR1 MNHEY and CDR2 SMNVEV (reference sequence).

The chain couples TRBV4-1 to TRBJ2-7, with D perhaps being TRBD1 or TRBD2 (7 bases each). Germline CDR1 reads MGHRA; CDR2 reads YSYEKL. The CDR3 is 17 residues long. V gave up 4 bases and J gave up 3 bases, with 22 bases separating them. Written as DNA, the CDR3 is TGCGCCAGCAGCCTCAGCGGGGACAGCCTTACCCACTACGAGCAGTACTTC. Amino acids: CASSLSGDSLTHYEQYF.

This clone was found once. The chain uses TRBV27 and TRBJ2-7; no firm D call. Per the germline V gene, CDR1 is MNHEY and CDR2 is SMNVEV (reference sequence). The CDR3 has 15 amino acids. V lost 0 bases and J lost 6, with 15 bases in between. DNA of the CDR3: TGTGCCAGCAGTTTATCCGCCGGGCCCGCCCCCGAGCAGTACTTC. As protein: CASSLSAGPAPEQYF.

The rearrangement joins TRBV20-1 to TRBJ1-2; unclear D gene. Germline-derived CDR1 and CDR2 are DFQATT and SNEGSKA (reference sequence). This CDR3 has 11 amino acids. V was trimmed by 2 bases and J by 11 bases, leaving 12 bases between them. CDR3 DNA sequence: TGCAGTGCTAGACCTAGGTCCTTATACACCTTC. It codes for CSARPRSLYTF.

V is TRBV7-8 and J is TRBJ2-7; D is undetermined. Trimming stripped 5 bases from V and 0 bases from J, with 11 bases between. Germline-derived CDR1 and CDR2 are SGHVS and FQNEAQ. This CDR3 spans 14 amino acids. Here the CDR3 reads CASSPAPSSYEQYF. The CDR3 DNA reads TGTGCCAGCAGCCCCGCCCCTAGCTCCTACGAGCAGTACTTC. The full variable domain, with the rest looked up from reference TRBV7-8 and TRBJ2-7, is GAGVSQSPRYKVAKRGQDVALRCDPISGHVSLFWYQQALGQGPEFLTYFQNEAQLDKSGLPSDRFFAERPEGSVSTLKIQRTQQEDSAVYLCASSPAPSSYEQYFGPGTRLTVT.

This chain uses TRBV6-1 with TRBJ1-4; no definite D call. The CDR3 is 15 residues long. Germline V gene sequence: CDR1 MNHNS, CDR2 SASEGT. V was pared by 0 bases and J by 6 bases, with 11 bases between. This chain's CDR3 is CASSEAAAYYEKLFF. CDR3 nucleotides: TGTGCCAGCAGTGAAGCAGCGGCGTACTATGAAAAACTGTTTTTT.

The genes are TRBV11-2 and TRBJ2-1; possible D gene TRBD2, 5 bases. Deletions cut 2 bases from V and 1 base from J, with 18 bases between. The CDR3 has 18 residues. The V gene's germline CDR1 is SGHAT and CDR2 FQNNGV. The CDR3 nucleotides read TGTGCCAGCAGCTTACGGGGAACGGCGCAACTATCCTACAATGAGCAGTTCTTC. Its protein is CASSLRGTAQLSYNEQFF.